Reported below is one T cell receptor beta chain. The CDR3 runs 13 residues. Looked up from germline, CDR1 is SGDLS and CDR2 is YYNGEE. The V end was cut by 4 bases, the J end by 3 bases, with 10 bases between. As handled by the study authors: From reference gene primer amplification, estimates of nucleated cell counts were derived. Sequenced by immunoSEQ multiplex PCR; TCRdb stores in-frame clones only, minus some. V and J calls and clone size are as listed in that table; D and trimming were resolved from the DNA. The data show more than 95,000 clones, approximately 84% seen once. This record comes from a study of blood T cell repertoires in COVID-19. At the level of the study: Collection of acute and convalescent COVID-19 samples took place in the United States, Italy and Spain. The analysed material was cDNA or gDNA that came from T cells, B-cell-depleted T cells, or PBMCs.

Material for sequencing was peripheral blood. The TCR originated in a man in his sixties with acute or convalescent COVID-19. The J gene is TRBJ1-1, the V gene TRBV9, with D maybe TRBD1 (5 bases). CDR3 sequence: CASSPLGDTEAFF. CDR3 DNA sequence: TGTGCCAGCAGCCCATTAGGGGACACTGAAGCTTTCTTT.